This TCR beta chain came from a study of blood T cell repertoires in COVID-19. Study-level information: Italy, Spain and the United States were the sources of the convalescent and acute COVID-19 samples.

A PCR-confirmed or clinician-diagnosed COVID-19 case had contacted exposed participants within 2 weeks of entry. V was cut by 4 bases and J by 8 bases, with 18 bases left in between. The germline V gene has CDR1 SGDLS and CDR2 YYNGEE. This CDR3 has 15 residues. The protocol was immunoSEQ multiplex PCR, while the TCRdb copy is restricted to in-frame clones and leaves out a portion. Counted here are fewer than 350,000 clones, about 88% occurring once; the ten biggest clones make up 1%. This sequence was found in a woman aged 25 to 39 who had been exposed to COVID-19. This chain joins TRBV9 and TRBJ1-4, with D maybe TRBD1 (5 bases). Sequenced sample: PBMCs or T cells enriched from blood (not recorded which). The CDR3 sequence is CASSPAGGLGEKLFF. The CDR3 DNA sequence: TGTGCCAGCAGCCCCGCCGGGGGTTTAGGGGAAAAACTGTTTTTT. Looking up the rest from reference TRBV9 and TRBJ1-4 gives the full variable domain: DSGVTQTPKHLITATGQRVTLRCSPRSGDLSVYWYQQSLDQGLQFLIQYYNGEERAKGNILERFSAQQFPDLHSELNLSSLELGDSALYFCASSPAGGLGEKLFFGSGTQLSVL.